This T cell receptor (beta chain) appears in the sequencing data of a study of blood T cell repertoires in COVID-19. Each recovered donor of Cohort 3 presented with two negative PCRs, clearance, or symptom resolution. The repertoire was sequenced with immunoSEQ multiplex PCR; TCRdb's copy has only in-frame clones and lacks some. The table includes over 200,000 clones, less than 85% detected once. The CDR3 is made up of 15 amino acids. CDR1 SGHAT and CDR2 FQNNGV come from the germline V gene. V trimming: 5 bases; J trimming: 2 bases; junction bases outside the gene matches: 9. This receptor was obtained from a man in his fifties or sixties who had recovered from COVID-19. The chain employs TRBV11-2 and TRBJ2-7; the match to TRBD1 covers 7 bases. The sequenced sample consisted of PBMCs or T cells enriched from blood (not recorded which). The CDR3 protein is CASSPGTGVTYEQYF. The DNA for the CDR3 is TGTGCCAGCAGCCCCGGAACAGGGGTGACCTACGAGCAGTACTTC. Filled out from reference TRBV11-2 and TRBJ2-7, the complete variable domain reads EAGVAQSPRYKIIEKRQSVAFWCNPISGHATLYWYQQILGQGPKLLIQFQNNGVVDDSQLPKDRFSAERLKGVDSTLKIQPAKLEDSAVYLCASSPGTGVTYEQYFGPGTRLTVT.